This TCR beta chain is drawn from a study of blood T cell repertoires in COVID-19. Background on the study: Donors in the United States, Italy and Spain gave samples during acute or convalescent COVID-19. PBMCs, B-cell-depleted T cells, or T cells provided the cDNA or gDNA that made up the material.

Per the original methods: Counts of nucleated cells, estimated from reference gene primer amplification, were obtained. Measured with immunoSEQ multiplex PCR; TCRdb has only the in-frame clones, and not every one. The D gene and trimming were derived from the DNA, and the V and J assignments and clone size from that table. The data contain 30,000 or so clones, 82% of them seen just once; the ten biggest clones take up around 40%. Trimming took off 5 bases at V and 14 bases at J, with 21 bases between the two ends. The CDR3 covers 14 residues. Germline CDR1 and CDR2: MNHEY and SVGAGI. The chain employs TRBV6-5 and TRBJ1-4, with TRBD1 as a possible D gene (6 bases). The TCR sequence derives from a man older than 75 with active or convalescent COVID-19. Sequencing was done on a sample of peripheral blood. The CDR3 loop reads CASSRKSRGGVLFF. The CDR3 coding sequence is TGTGCCAGCAGTCGAAAGTCCAGGGGTGGCGTGCTGTTTTTT.